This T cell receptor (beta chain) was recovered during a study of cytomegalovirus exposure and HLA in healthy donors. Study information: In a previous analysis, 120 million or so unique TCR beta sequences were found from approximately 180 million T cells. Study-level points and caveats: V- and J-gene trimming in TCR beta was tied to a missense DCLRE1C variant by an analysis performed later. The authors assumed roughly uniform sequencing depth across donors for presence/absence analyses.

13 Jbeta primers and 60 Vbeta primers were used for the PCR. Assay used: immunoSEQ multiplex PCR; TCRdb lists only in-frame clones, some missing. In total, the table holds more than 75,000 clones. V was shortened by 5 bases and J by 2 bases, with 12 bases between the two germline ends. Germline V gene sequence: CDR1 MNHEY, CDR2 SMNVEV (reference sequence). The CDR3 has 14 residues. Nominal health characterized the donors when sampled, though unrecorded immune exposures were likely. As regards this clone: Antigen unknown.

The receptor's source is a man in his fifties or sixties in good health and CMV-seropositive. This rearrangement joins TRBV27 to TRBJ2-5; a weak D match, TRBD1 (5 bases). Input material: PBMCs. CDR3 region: CASSPRTPQETQYF. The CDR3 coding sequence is TGTGCCAGCAGTCCCCGGACACCTCAAGAGACCCAGTACTTC.